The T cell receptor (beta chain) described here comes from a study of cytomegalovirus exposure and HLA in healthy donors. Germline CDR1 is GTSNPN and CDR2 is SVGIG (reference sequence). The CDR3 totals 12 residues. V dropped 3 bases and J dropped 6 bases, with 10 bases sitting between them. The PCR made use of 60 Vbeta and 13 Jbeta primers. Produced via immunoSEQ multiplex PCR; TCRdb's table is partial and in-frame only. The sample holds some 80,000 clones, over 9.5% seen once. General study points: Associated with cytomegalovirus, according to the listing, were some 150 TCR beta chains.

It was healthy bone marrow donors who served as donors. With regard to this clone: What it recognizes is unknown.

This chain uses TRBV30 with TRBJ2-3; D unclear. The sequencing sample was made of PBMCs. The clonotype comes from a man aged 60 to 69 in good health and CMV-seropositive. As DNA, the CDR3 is TGTGCCTGGAGCGACCCGAGGGATACGCAGTATTTT. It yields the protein CAWSDPRDTQYF. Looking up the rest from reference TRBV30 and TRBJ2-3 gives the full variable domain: SQTIHQWPATLVQPVGSPLSLECTVEGTSNPNLYWYRQAAGRGLQLLFYSVGIGQISSEVPQNLSASRPQDRQFILSSKKLLLSDSGFYLCAWSDPRDTQYFGPGTRLTVL.